The 21 T cell receptor beta chains below were found in one sample sequenced in a study of T cell responses to AZD1222 COVID-19 vaccine (dated by TCRdb to the early 2020s). The library was prepared using the immunoSEQ multiplex PCR assay. TCRdb provides this immuneACCESS table in a form limited to in-frame rearrangements. Some clones are lacking; in checked studies, under half of them reflect an unresolved V gene, and why the rest are absent is not known. Within this sample are around 130,000 clones, with around 90% of them counted one time only. Around 3.1% of the sample rests with the top ten. In the paper's terms, the time point label means: about 28 days (+/-7) after the second vaccine dose. The specimen was peripheral blood, collected 28 days after the second AZD1222 dose. The receptor source for this set is an adult who received the AZD1222 COVID-19 vaccine.

The V and J genes are TRBV20-1 and TRBJ1-2; D call uncertain. V dropped 4 bases and J dropped 4 bases, with 13 bases sitting between them. CDR1 is DFQATT and CDR2 is SNEGSKA in the germline V gene (reference sequence). The CDR3 loop spans 13 amino acids. CDR3 DNA sequence: TGCAGTGCTATTGAGAGGCAGAGCTATGGCTACACCTTC. Protein sequence: CSAIERQSYGYTF.

The chain employs TRBV24-1 and TRBJ2-2; no reliable D call. V shed 0 bases and J shed 4 bases, with 2 bases lying between them. The length of the CDR3 is 13 residues. Per the germline V gene, CDR1 is KGHDR and CDR2 is SFDVKD. CDR3 DNA sequence: TGTGCCACCAGTGATTTGAGCACCGGGGAGCTGTTTTTT. It yields the protein CATSDLSTGELFF.

The CDR3 sequence is CAFRTGGQPQHF. The CDR3 bases are TGCGCCTTCCGGACAGGAGGGCAGCCCCAGCATTTT. The genes are TRBV10-1 and TRBJ1-5, with 7 bases aligning to TRBD1. The germline gives CDR1 WNHNN, CDR2 SYGVQD (reference sequence). The CDR3 length is 12 residues. With V trimmed by 11 bases and J by 7 bases, 8 bases remained unmatched.

This clone turned up a few times. The J gene is TRBJ2-5, the V gene TRBV2; 12 nucleotides agree with TRBD2. V dropped 6 bases and J dropped 5; count of bases not matched to a gene: 7. This CDR3 is 15 amino acids long. Germline V gives CDR1 SNHLY, CDR2 FYNNEI. This CDR3 reads CASSTGGTSGETQYF. The CDR3, as DNA: TGTGCCAGCAGCACAGGGGGGACTAGCGGGGAGACCCAGTACTTC.

The genes are TRBV7-9 and TRBJ1-6, with unresolved D. The CDR3 extends over 13 amino acids. The germline CDR1 and CDR2 sequences are SEHNR and FQNEAQ (reference sequence). Trimming cost V 5 bases and J 10 bases, with 12 bases left between them. The CDR3 reads CASSPRTLSPLHF. The CDR3 nucleotides read TGTGCCAGCAGCCCCCGGACCCTATCACCCCTCCACTTT. Together with reference TRBV7-9 and TRBJ1-6, the CDR3 gives the full variable domain: DTGVSQNPRHKITKRGQNVTFRCDPISEHNRLYWYRQTLGQGPEFLTYFQNEAQLEKSRLLSDRFSAERPKGSFSTLEIQRTEQGDSAMYLCASSPRTLSPLHFGNGTRLTVT.

The gene calls are TRBV19 and TRBJ2-7; 9 positions agree with TRBD2. V shed 8 bases, J shed 4 bases, and the junction held 9 bases outside the gene matches. The CDR3 contains 14 residues. CDR1 and CDR2 from the germline V gene are LNHDA and SQIVND (reference sequence). The CDR3 loop reads CASQGLAGSYEQYF. The CDR3, as DNA: TGTGCCAGTCAAGGTCTAGCGGGGAGTTACGAGCAGTACTTC.

V gene TRBV7-3 combines with J gene TRBJ1-2; D is unresolved. Germline CDR1 SGHTA, CDR2 FQGTGA. This CDR3 has 16 residues. V was cut by 1 base and J by 8 bases, with 20 bases left in between. The CDR3 sequence: CASSLMAKIGIEGYTF. CDR3 bases: TGTGCCAGCAGCTTAATGGCCAAAATTGGAATTGAGGGCTACACCTTC.

As for this clone: Other nucleotide sequences from this sample produce the same CDR3. This sequence joins TRBV18 and TRBJ2-1; D may be TRBD1 (6 bases). Trimming left V 3 bases short and J 5 bases short, with 8 bases between. The CDR3 has 13 amino acids. CDR1 is KGHSH, CDR2 LQKENI, per germline. CDR3 residues: CASSPGTNNEQFF. DNA of the CDR3: TGTGCCAGCTCACCGGGGACAAACAATGAGCAGTTCTTC. The full variable domain, in which reference TRBV18 and TRBJ2-1 provide the parts outside the CDR3, is NAGVMQNPRHLVRRRGQEARLRCSPMKGHSHVYWYRQLPEEGLKFMVYLQKENIIDESGMPKERFSAEFPKEGPSILRIQQVVRGDSAAYFCASSPGTNNEQFFGPGTRLTVL.

This clone was seen once. The V and J genes are TRBV3-1 (or the pseudogene TRBV3-2) and TRBJ2-2, with D hard to call. Germline V CDR1 and CDR2: LGHDT, YNNKEL (reference sequence). The CDR3 spans 14 residues. V was pared by 5 bases and J by 5 bases, with 12 bases between. The CDR3 nucleotides are TGTGCCAGCAGCGAAGGGAAGCCTACCGGGGAGCTGTTTTTT. Translating it yields CASSEGKPTGELFF.

The chain joins TRBV10-3 to TRBJ2-2; either TRBD1 or TRBD2 may fit D (5 bases each). V dropped 4 bases and J dropped 2 bases, with 14 bases sitting between them. The germline CDR1 and CDR2 sequences are ENHRY and SYGVKD. The CDR3 totals 16 residues. In DNA form, the CDR3 reads TGTGCCATCAGTGGTCGTTCGGGACCCAACACCGGGGAGCTGTTTTTT. The encoded protein is CAISGRSGPNTGELFF.

This clone has a single count. The V and J genes are TRBV28 and TRBJ2-7; a possible D gene is TRBD2 (6 bases). Trimming took off 4 bases at V and 0 bases at J, with 13 bases between the two ends. The CDR3 totals 15 residues. Per the germline V gene, CDR1 is MDHEN and CDR2 is SYDVKM. In DNA form, the CDR3 reads TGTGCCAGCAGTTCGGGGGATTTTAGCTCCTACGAGCAGTACTTC. Amino acids: CASSSGDFSSYEQYF.

CDR3 coding DNA: TGTGCCAGCAGCTTAGGAACAGGGGCGGCCTACGAGCAGTACTTC. Its protein is CASSLGTGAAYEQYF. V usage is TRBV7-3 and J usage is TRBJ2-7; TRBD1 matches at 7 bases. V shed 2 bases and J 2 bases; nucleotides not matched to a gene: 6. CDR3 length equals 15 residues. Looked up from germline, CDR1 is SGHTA and CDR2 is FQGTGA.

V gene TRBV6-5 combines with J gene TRBJ2-7; D not resolved. Per the germline V gene, CDR1 is MNHEY and CDR2 is SVGAGI. The germline V and J ends were trimmed by 8 bases and 1 base, with 9 bases remaining between them. This CDR3 is built from 12 residues. CDR3 amino acids: CASADPSYEQYF. In DNA, the CDR3 is TGTGCCAGCGCGGACCCGTCCTACGAGCAGTACTTC.

The chain is built from TRBV27 and TRBJ2-1; TRBD1 agrees at 9 bases. With 1 base clipped from V and 8 bases from J, the junction kept 9 bases outside the gene matches. Germline V gene lookup returns CDR1 MNHEY and CDR2 SMNVEV (reference sequence). The CDR3 runs 16 residues. CDR3 bases: TGTGCCAGCAGTTTATACTCCGGGACAGGGAAGGATGAGCAGTTCTTC. Residues: CASSLYSGTGKDEQFF.

This chain joins TRBV11-2 and TRBJ1-2; no reliable D call. The germline gives CDR1 SGHAT, CDR2 FQNNGV. The germline V and J ends were trimmed by 8 bases and 3 bases, with 16 bases remaining between them. This CDR3 is built from 14 residues. Here the CDR3 DNA reads TGTGCCAGCGGCTCGGTTGGGTGGCACTATGGCTACACCTTC. It encodes CASGSVGWHYGYTF.

This clone was seen only once. The chain joins TRBV4-2 to TRBJ2-7; TRBD1 might be the D (5 bases). Germline CDR1 is LGHNA and CDR2 is YNFKEQ. Deletions cut 0 bases from V and 3 bases from J, with 6 bases between. The CDR3 consists of 13 residues. The CDR3 region is CASSQDRGYEQYF. CDR3 in DNA: TGTGCCAGCAGCCAAGATAGGGGCTACGAGCAGTACTTC.

The V call is TRBV5-1, the J call TRBJ2-7; 14 nucleotides align to TRBD2. J gave up 2 bases and V 2 bases, and 9 bases lay outside the gene matches. The CDR3 runs to 18 residues. Looked up from germline, CDR1 is SGHRS and CDR2 is YFSETQ. The DNA of the CDR3 is TGCGCCAGCAGCTTAGCCGGGACTAGCGGGGGAGGAGCCTACGAGCAGTACTTC. This codes for CASSLAGTSGGGAYEQYF.

In its sample, this clone was seen once. The V and J genes are TRBV27 and TRBJ2-1; no reliable D call. The CDR3 consists of 12 residues. V was cut by 6 bases and J by 2 bases, with 5 bases left in between. Germline CDR1 MNHEY, CDR2 SMNVEV (reference sequence). CDR3 amino acids: CASRRTYNEQFF. CDR3 sequence (DNA): TGTGCCAGCAGGAGAACCTACAATGAGCAGTTCTTC.

This clone has only one observation. This chain connects TRBV3-1 (or the pseudogene TRBV3-2) to TRBJ1-4, with D tentatively TRBD1 (5 bases). V was shortened by 3 bases and J by 4 bases, with 9 bases between the two germline ends. CDR1 and CDR2 (germline): LGHDT, YNNKEL (reference sequence). This CDR3 region has 14 residues. The CDR3 spells CASSQGQGNEKLFF. CDR3 DNA: TGTGCCAGCAGCCAGGGCCAGGGTAATGAAAAACTGTTTTTT.

The rearrangement links TRBV2 to TRBJ2-3; tentatively, D is TRBD1 or TRBD2 (5 bases each). The CDR3 spans 13 residues. Germline-derived CDR1 and CDR2 are SNHLY and FYNNEI. The ends were cut back, 7 bases at V and 2 bases at J, with 10 bases in the middle. CDR3 sequence: CASNGDVTDTQYF. The DNA of the CDR3 is TGTGCCAGCAATGGGGACGTCACAGATACGCAGTATTTT.

The chain employs TRBV5-1 and TRBJ1-1; D may be TRBD1 (5 bases). The CDR3 sequence is 13 residues long. The ends were cut back, 4 bases at V and 1 base at J, with 8 bases in the middle. Germline CDR1 and CDR2: SGHRS and YFSETQ. CDR3 DNA: TGCGCCAGCAGCCAGGACACGAACACTGAAGCTTTCTTT. Encoded protein: CASSQDTNTEAFF.